This entry lists 31 T cell receptor beta chains sequenced from one sample in a study of blood T cell repertoires in COVID-19. Some clones are missing from TCRdb's copy, which holds only in-frame ones; the method was immunoSEQ multiplex PCR. The sample includes some 150,000 clones, 85% to 90% of them seen just once. Specimen: peripheral blood. These receptors were taken from a woman aged 40 to 55 with acute or convalescent COVID-19.

The V call is TRBV19, the J call TRBJ2-6, with D tentatively TRBD1 (6 bases). Germline V CDR1 and CDR2: LNHDA, SQIVND (reference sequence). The V and J ends lost 5 bases and 0 bases respectively, with 11 bases between them. This CDR3 is 16 amino acids long. The CDR3 DNA reads as TGTGCCAGTAGTGCCTACAGGGACTCTGGGGCCAACGTCCTGACTTTC. It is translated as CASSAYRDSGANVLTF.

This clone was counted between two and nine times. V and J are TRBV6-5 and TRBJ1-6; D might be TRBD1 (6 bases). Germline V lookup: CDR1 MNHEY, CDR2 SVGAGI. The germline V and J ends were trimmed by 4 bases and 8 bases, with 12 bases remaining between them. This CDR3 has 14 amino acids. The CDR3: CASSLQGRDSPLHF. The CDR3, as DNA: TGTGCCAGCAGTTTACAGGGTAGAGATTCACCCCTCCACTTT.

The gene calls are TRBV24-1 and TRBJ1-1; possibly TRBD1 for D (5 bases). Germline values: CDR1 KGHDR, CDR2 SFDVKD. The CDR3 runs 12 residues. V lost 3 bases and J 6 bases, leaving 7 bases between the germline ends. The CDR3 DNA sequence: TGTGCCACCAGTGATACAGGTCCTGAAGCTTTCTTT. Its translation: CATSDTGPEAFF.

The chain recombines TRBV15 with TRBJ1-2; possible D gene TRBD1, 6 bases. The CDR3 is 15 amino acids. Germline CDR1 is LNHNV and CDR2 is YYDKDF (reference sequence). Trimming removed 2 bases at V and 6 bases at J, with 16 bases between. CDR3: CATSRNPQGFNGYTF. CDR3 in DNA: TGTGCCACCAGCAGAAATCCACAGGGATTCAATGGCTACACCTTC.

This clone was recorded once. This chain joins TRBV3-1 (or the pseudogene TRBV3-2) and TRBJ2-3; D is unclear. The CDR3 spans 14 residues. Trimming took off 5 bases at V and 2 bases at J, with 11 bases between the two ends. CDR1 and CDR2 from the germline V gene are LGHDT and YNNKEL (reference sequence). As DNA, the CDR3 is TGTGCCAGCAGCAACACGCAGTACACAGATACGCAGTATTTT. Encoded protein: CASSNTQYTDTQYF.

The genes are TRBV10-3 and TRBJ1-5, with 8 bases fitting TRBD1. CDR1 and CDR2 (germline): ENHRY, SYGVKD. V lost 6 bases to trimming and J lost 1 base; unmatched junction nucleotides: 5. CDR3 length: 15 amino acids. The CDR3: CAISRGRESNQPQHF. CDR3 bases: TGTGCCATCAGCAGGGGGCGCGAAAGCAATCAGCCCCAGCATTTT.

This chain connects TRBV11-1 to TRBJ2-1, with TRBD2 matching over 8 bases. The V and J ends lost 5 bases and 8 bases, in that order; junction bases with no gene match: 11. The CDR3 runs 15 residues. Germline assignment: CDR1 SGHAT and CDR2 FQDESV (reference sequence). The CDR3 DNA reads TGTGCCAGCAGCCAACCCGGGACTAGGAGGGATGAGCAGTTCTTC. This codes for CASSQPGTRRDEQFF.

The chain is built from TRBV19 and TRBJ1-5; 7 bases line up with TRBD1. Looked up from germline, CDR1 is LNHDA and CDR2 is SQIVND (reference sequence). The CDR3 is 16 amino acids. V dropped 4 bases and J dropped 0; count of bases not matched to a gene: 6. Here the CDR3 reads CASSNRQGNSNQPQHF. CDR3 DNA sequence: TGTGCCAGTAGTAATAGACAGGGAAATAGCAATCAGCCCCAGCATTTT.

The chain has TRBV18 and TRBJ1-4, with TRBD1 as a possible D gene (6 bases). From germline, CDR1 is KGHSH and CDR2 LQKENI. V was pared by 4 bases and J by 5 bases, with 20 bases between. CDR3 size: 17 residues. CDR3 residues: CASSRASALGANEKLFF. For the CDR3, the DNA is TGTGCCAGCTCACGTGCCTCGGCCTTGGGGGCCAATGAAAAACTGTTTTTT.

This clone has only one observation. This chain connects TRBV20-1 to TRBJ1-2, with D tentatively TRBD1 (5 bases). Germline V gene sequence: CDR1 DFQATT, CDR2 SNEGSKA (reference sequence). The CDR3 sequence is 12 residues long. With 3 bases removed from V and 8 bases from J, the gap between germline ends came to 13 bases. The CDR3 region is CSASGRGEGYTF. The CDR3 DNA reads TGCAGTGCTAGTGGGAGGGGAGAGGGCTACACCTTC.

The chain employs TRBV27 and TRBJ1-6, with TRBD1 as a possible D gene (5 bases). The CDR3 has 17 residues. V was cut by 1 base and J by 1 base, with 11 bases left in between. Germline CDR1 and CDR2: MNHEY and SMNVEV (reference sequence). In DNA, the CDR3 is TGTGCCAGCAGTTTATTTGCCCCAGGGTCCTATAATTCACCCCTCCACTTT. Translation gives CASSLFAPGSYNSPLHF.

The chain has TRBV4-1 and TRBJ1-6; D is undetermined. V dropped 0 bases and J dropped 4 bases, with 10 bases sitting between them. CDR1 is MGHRA and CDR2 is YSYEKL in the germline V gene. This CDR3 contains 16 residues. In DNA form, the CDR3 reads TGCGCCAGCAGCCAAGATCTTGACAATTATAATTCACCCCTCCACTTT. It encodes CASSQDLDNYNSPLHF.

V usage is TRBV3-1 (or the pseudogene TRBV3-2) and J usage is TRBJ2-1, with 8 bases fitting TRBD2. This CDR3 has 15 amino acids. CDR1 LGHDT and CDR2 YNNKEL come from the germline V gene (reference sequence). V dropped 1 base and J dropped 4; count of bases not matched to a gene: 3. For the CDR3, the DNA is TGTGCCAGCAGCCAAGGAGCGGGGGCATACAATGAGCAGTTCTTC. It is translated as CASSQGAGAYNEQFF.

This clone came up a few times. CDR3 amino acids: CASSYCPRRGQDNQPQHF. The CDR3, as DNA: TGTGCCAGCAGTTACTGTCCTCGTAGGGGACAGGACAATCAGCCCCAGCATTTT. The rearrangement links TRBV6-7 to TRBJ1-5; TRBD1 matches 8 bases. TRBV6-7 is filed as an ORF, its function uncertain. The CDR3 consists of 18 residues. J gave up 3 bases and V 1 base, and 11 bases lay outside the gene matches.

The CDR3 is CASSPAGFNYGYTF. CDR3 sequence (DNA): TGTGCCAGCAGCCCCGCTGGCTTTAACTATGGCTACACCTTC. The gene calls are TRBV4-2 and TRBJ1-2; D call uncertain. CDR3 length: 14 residues. CDR1 LGHNA and CDR2 YNFKEQ come from the germline V gene. V lost 4 bases to trimming and J lost 1 base, with 10 bases between them.

This clone is a singleton in its sample. V is TRBV18 and J is TRBJ1-2, with D possibly being TRBD1 (5 bases). The germline gives CDR1 KGHSH, CDR2 LQKENI. This CDR3 has 15 amino acids. The ends were cut back, 1 base at V and 3 bases at J, with 12 bases in the middle. The chain's CDR3 is CASSPRRGEDYGYTF. The CDR3 nucleotides read TGTGCCAGCTCACCACGCCGGGGGGAGGACTATGGCTACACCTTC.

V gene TRBV11-2 combines with J gene TRBJ1-6; maybe TRBD1 (5 bases). Germline CDR1 reads SGHAT; CDR2 reads FQNNGV. The CDR3 has 14 amino acids. V was trimmed by 0 bases and J by 11 bases, leaving 11 bases between them. The CDR3 bases are TGTGCCAGCAGCTTAGATCAGGGTCCCCCACCCCTCCACTTT. Translating gives CASSLDQGPPPLHF. The variable domain in full, completed from reference TRBV11-2 and TRBJ1-6, reads EAGVAQSPRYKIIEKRQSVAFWCNPISGHATLYWYQQILGQGPKLLIQFQNNGVVDDSQLPKDRFSAERLKGVDSTLKIQPAKLEDSAVYLCASSLDQGPPPLHFGNGTRLTVT.

The chain carries TRBV13 and TRBJ1-6; 8 nucleotides agree with TRBD1. J lost 5 bases, V lost 4 bases, and 4 bases had no gene match. The CDR3 contains 15 residues. Germline V gives CDR1 PRHDT, CDR2 FYEKMQ (reference sequence). CDR3 coding DNA: TGTGCCAGCAGCTCTCGGACAGGGAATAATTCACCCCTCCACTTT. As protein: CASSSRTGNNSPLHF.

CDR3 in amino acids: CASRIAGEGEPYEQYF. The CDR3, as DNA: TGTGCCAGCAGGATAGCGGGAGAAGGCGAGCCCTACGAGCAGTACTTC. The gene calls are TRBV6-4 and TRBJ2-7; TRBD2 matches 9 bases. CDR3 size: 16 residues. Germline V gene data show CDR1 as MRHNA and CDR2 as SNTAGT. V gave up 6 bases and J gave up 2 bases; unmatched junction bases: 11.

The chain couples TRBV9 to TRBJ2-1; TRBD2 matches 15 bases. Germline assignment: CDR1 SGDLS and CDR2 YYNGEE. Trimming at V came to 0 bases and at J to 4 bases, leaving 14 bases not matched to a gene. This CDR3 has 21 residues. CDR3 DNA sequence: TGTGCCAGCAGCGTAGCTACCCACCCGCGGACTAGCGGGGGGGCTTACAATGAGCAGTTCTTC. Translated: CASSVATHPRTSGGAYNEQFF.

This chain connects TRBV15 to TRBJ1-4; TRBD1 agrees at 8 bases. V lost 3 bases, J lost 0 bases, and 3 bases stayed unmatched. This CDR3 comprises 16 residues. Germline CDR1 and CDR2: LNHNV and YYDKDF (reference sequence). CDR3 loop: CATSRDREATNEKLFF. For the CDR3, the DNA is TGTGCCACCAGCAGGGACAGGGAGGCAACTAATGAAAAACTGTTTTTT.

The V call is TRBV11-3, the J call TRBJ2-1; tentative D call: TRBD2 (5 bases). CDR1 is SGHNT, CDR2 YENEEA, per germline. V lost 2 bases and J 4 bases, leaving 9 bases between the germline ends. The CDR3 is made up of 14 amino acids. The CDR3 is CASSLPGEYNEQFF. The CDR3, as DNA: TGTGCCAGCAGCTTACCCGGGGAATACAATGAGCAGTTCTTC.

The CDR3 sequence is CASSLGGESSYNEQFF. In DNA, the CDR3 is TGTGCCAGCAGCCTAGGGGGCGAGAGCTCCTACAATGAGCAGTTCTTC. The rearrangement uses TRBV9 and TRBJ2-1, with 7 bases identical to TRBD1. CDR1 is SGDLS, CDR2 YYNGEE, per germline. The CDR3 covers 16 residues. V lost 4 bases, J lost 0 bases, and 7 bases stayed unmatched.

V is TRBV28 and J is TRBJ2-3; D remains ambiguous. CDR3 length equals 14 residues. V was shortened by 4 bases and J by 0 bases, with 8 bases between the two germline ends. From germline, CDR1 is MDHEN and CDR2 SYDVKM. CDR3 amino acids: CASSYSGSTDTQYF. DNA for the CDR3: TGTGCCAGCAGTTACTCCGGGAGCACAGATACGCAGTATTTT.

J is TRBJ1-2 and V is TRBV28; D unclear. CDR1 and CDR2 from the germline V gene are MDHEN and SYDVKM. This CDR3 contains 13 residues. The V gene lost 9 bases and the J gene lost 8 bases, with 19 bases spanning the gap. The CDR3 DNA sequence: TGTGCCAGTAGTATGATTAGCGTGGGAGGCTACACCTTC. It codes for CASSMISVGGYTF.

The chain joins TRBV7-9 to TRBJ2-1; 9 bases line up with TRBD1. There are 18 residues in the CDR3. Germline CDR1 is SEHNR and CDR2 is FQNEAQ (reference sequence). V lost 3 bases, J lost 6 bases, and 15 bases stayed unmatched. The CDR3 nucleotides read TGTGCCAGCAGCTTCCCCGACCTACCGGGACAGGGACCCAATGAGCAGTTCTTC. Translation: CASSFPDLPGQGPNEQFF.

This chain joins TRBV18 and TRBJ2-3, with 12 bases lining up with TRBD2. CDR1 is KGHSH, CDR2 LQKENI, per germline. This CDR3 has 16 residues. V was clipped by 3 bases and J by 2 bases; unmatched bases: 3. The CDR3 region is CASSPWTSGNTDTQYF. The CDR3 DNA follows: TGTGCCAGCTCACCCTGGACTAGCGGGAACACAGATACGCAGTATTTT.

The chain employs TRBV5-6 and TRBJ2-7; D remains unclear. V lost 1 base, J lost 5 bases, and 4 bases lay in between. The CDR3 has 11 residues. In germline, CDR1 is SGHDT, CDR2 YYEEEE. CDR3 protein: CASSLYNEQYF. CDR3 bases: TGTGCCAGCAGCTTGTACAACGAGCAGTACTTC.

The CDR3 bases are TGTGCCAGCAGTTCAGCGGGGGGTGAAGCTTTCTTT. This encodes CASSSAGGEAFF. The chain uses TRBV12-3 or TRBV12-4 and TRBJ1-1; perhaps TRBD1 as D (5 bases). The CDR3 is 12 residues long. V was clipped by 4 bases and J by 7 bases, with 10 bases between them.

This chain connects TRBV7-3 to TRBJ2-5, with 7 bases matching TRBD1. V trimming: 5 bases; J trimming: 2 bases; junction bases outside the gene matches: 8. This CDR3 contains 15 residues. Germline V lookup: CDR1 SGHTA, CDR2 FQGTGA. The CDR3 coding sequence is TGTGCCAGCAGCCGGACAGGAACGTTACAAGAGACCCAGTACTTC. This codes for CASSRTGTLQETQYF. Using reference TRBV7-3 and TRBJ2-5 for the parts outside the CDR3, the full variable domain is GAGVSQTPSNKVTEKGKYVELRCDPISGHTALYWYRQSLGQGPEFLIYFQGTGAADDSGLPNDRFFAVRPEGSVSTLKIQRTERGDSAVYLCASSRTGTLQETQYFGPGTRLLVL.

This sequence joins TRBV5-6 and TRBJ2-1, with 9 bases lining up with TRBD2. Unmatched junction bases numbered 10, after V lost 0 bases and J lost 3 bases. CDR3 length equals 18 residues. CDR1 is SGHDT, CDR2 YYEEEE, per germline. CDR3 loop: CASSLVGLAGENYNEQFF. The CDR3 nucleotides read TGTGCCAGCAGCTTGGTGGGATTAGCGGGGGAAAACTACAATGAGCAGTTCTTC.